Listed below are T cell receptor beta chains from one sample, sequenced in a study of T cell responses to AZD1222 COVID-19 vaccine. Assay: immunoSEQ multiplex PCR; the TCRdb copy retains only in-frame clones and omits some. The data show 150,000 to 200,000 clones, with 85% to 90% seen just once and roughly 1.7% held by the top ten. Sequenced here: peripheral blood, sampled on day 0 of AZD1222 vaccination. The receptors here all came from an adult in good health. Each CDR3 is given with its conserved first and last residue. The D gene is left open where the match is weak. Expanded clones are given a class, and other clones once, few, many or no size at all.

D gene,J gene,V gene,clone size,CDR3 protein,CDR3 DNA
TRBD1,TRBJ1-1,TRBV9,-,CASSGGQGYTEAFF,TGTGCCAGCAGCGGGGGACAGGGTTACACTGAAGCTTTCTTT
TRBD1,TRBJ2-4,TRBV11-2,once,CASSLVTGGAKNIQYF,TGTGCCAGCAGCTTAGTTACAGGGGGGGCCAAAAACATTCAGTACTTC
-,TRBJ1-2,TRBV18,-,CASSPTGQSYGYTF,TGTGCCAGCTCACCTACGGGGCAGAGCTATGGCTACACCTTC
TRBD2,TRBJ2-7,TRBV27,-,CASSPLGLAGSSYEQYF,TGTGCCAGCAGCCCTCTGGGGCTAGCGGGATCCTCCTACGAGCAGTACTTC
-,TRBJ2-2,TRBV18,-,CASSPPATGNTGELFF,TGTGCCAGCTCACCACCTGCAACCGGGAACACCGGGGAGCTGTTTTTT
-,TRBJ1-1,TRBV19,-,CASRNRVSVSNTEAFF,TGTGCCAGTAGGAACAGGGTGTCGGTTTCGAACACTGAAGCTTTCTTT
-,TRBJ2-7,TRBV6-5,-,CASSYSVETYEQYF,TGTGCCAGCAGTTATAGCGTGGAAACCTACGAGCAGTACTTC
-,TRBJ2-3,TRBV19,-,CASSPGVSTDTQYF,TGTGCCAGTAGCCCGGGGGTTAGCACAGATACGCAGTATTTT
TRBD1,TRBJ1-1,TRBV5-1,few,CASSFFVGQTSGTTEAFF,TGCGCCAGCAGCTTTTTCGTGGGACAGACTTCGGGAACCACTGAAGCTTTCTTT
TRBD1,TRBJ2-1,TRBV6-2/TRBV6-3,few,CASSYGGTGNNEQFF,TGTGCCAGCAGTTACGGGGGGACAGGAAACAATGAGCAGTTCTTC
TRBD1,TRBJ1-1,TRBV4-2,-,CASSQPGQGETEAFF,TGTGCCAGCAGCCAACCGGGACAGGGAGAAACTGAAGCTTTCTTT
-,TRBJ1-6,TRBV9,-,CASSVKQGSPLHF,TGTGCCAGCAGCGTCAAGCAAGGCTCACCCCTCCACTTT
-,TRBJ2-7,TRBV28,-,CASSSLQGLGESSYEQYF,TGTGCCAGCAGTTCCCTACAGGGACTCGGGGAAAGCTCCTACGAGCAGTACTTC
-,TRBJ1-1,TRBV28,-,CASSLPGQNTEAFF,TGTGCCAGCAGTCTCCCGGGACAGAACACTGAAGCTTTCTTT
TRBD1,TRBJ1-3,TRBV9,-,CASSVADRLQGVQNTIYF,TGTGCCAGCAGCGTAGCGGACAGGCTTCAGGGGGTGCAAAACACCATATATTTT
-,TRBJ1-2,TRBV6-2/TRBV6-3,-,CASSYSGLFGYTF,TGTGCCAGCAGTTACTCTGGACTTTTTGGCTACACCTTC
-,TRBJ2-1,TRBV5-4,once,CASSPSGGSYNEQFF,TGTGCCAGCAGCCCCAGTGGGGGCTCCTACAATGAGCAGTTCTTC
-,TRBJ2-1,TRBV30,-,CAWRARGNEQFF,TGTGCCTGGAGGGCAAGGGGGAATGAGCAGTTCTTC
TRBD1,TRBJ1-1,TRBV18,-,CASSLRDSEAFF,TGTGCCAGCTCACTGCGGGACAGTGAAGCTTTCTTT
TRBD1,TRBJ2-1,TRBV27,-,CASSAPPGQGTSEQFF,TGTGCCAGCAGTGCCCCACCGGGACAGGGTACAAGTGAGCAGTTCTTC
TRBD1,TRBJ1-2,TRBV10-1,-,CASSGQGSGGYTF,TGCGCCAGCAGTGGACAGGGTTCTGGTGGCTACACCTTC
-,TRBJ1-6,TRBV9,many,CASSVGGEGSSPLHF,TGTGCCAGCAGCGTAGGGGGGGAAGGGAGTTCACCCCTCCACTTT
-,TRBJ2-7,TRBV5-6,-,CASSLLRGYSYEQYF,TGTGCCAGCAGCTTGCTCAGGGGCTACTCCTACGAGCAGTACTTC
TRBD1,TRBJ2-1,TRBV7-8,-,CASNSWDRGRYNEQFF,TGTGCCAGCAACTCATGGGACAGGGGCCGATACAATGAGCAGTTCTTC
TRBD2,TRBJ2-2,TRBV7-2,-,CASSSPPGGRTGELFF,TGTGCCAGCAGCTCCCCCCCGGGGGGGCGGACCGGGGAGCTGTTTTTT
-,TRBJ2-2,TRBV15,-,CATSRDPSGSTGELFF,TGTGCCACCAGCAGAGATCCCTCCGGCAGCACCGGGGAGCTGTTTTTT
-,TRBJ2-2,TRBV30,-,CAWRPKWDTGELFF,TGTGCCTGGAGGCCGAAGTGGGACACCGGGGAGCTGTTTTTT
TRBD1,TRBJ1-1,TRBV5-3,-,CARSPTRGEAFF,TGTGCCAGAAGCCCGACCAGGGGGGAAGCTTTCTTT
-,TRBJ2-1,TRBV7-9,-,CASSLGGLGNEQFF,TGTGCCAGCAGCTTGGGGGGGCTCGGCAATGAGCAGTTCTTC
TRBD1,TRBJ1-2,TRBV2,-,CASSEGGTGAYGYTF,TGTGCCAGCAGTGAAGGGGGGACAGGGGCATATGGCTACACCTTC
-,TRBJ2-3,TRBV11-2,-,CASSLELAGRGTDTQYF,TGTGCCAGCAGCTTAGAACTGGCGGGAAGGGGCACAGATACGCAGTATTTT
-,TRBJ2-5,TRBV11-2,-,CASSIGGGGQETQYF,TGTGCCAGCAGCATCGGGGGCGGGGGCCAAGAGACCCAGTACTTC
-,TRBJ2-2,TRBV6-6,once,CASTRVTGELFF,TGTGCCAGCACCCGGGTCACCGGGGAGCTGTTTTTT
-,TRBJ2-7,TRBV28,-,CASRALVPYEQYF,TGTGCCAGCAGAGCTCTCGTGCCCTACGAGCAGTACTTC
-,TRBJ2-1,TRBV5-4,-,CASSLVGYEQFF,TGTGCCAGCAGCTTGGTCGGGTATGAGCAGTTCTTC
-,TRBJ1-2,TRBV29-1,-,CSVFGQGRYGYTF,TGCAGCGTCTTCGGGCAGGGGCGCTATGGCTACACCTTC
-,TRBJ1-4,TRBV11-2,-,CASSPTLLGQINEKLFF,TGTGCCAGCAGCCCAACTCTTTTAGGACAGATTAATGAAAAACTGTTTTTT
-,TRBJ1-1,TRBV27,-,CASSPGSRSNTEAFF,TGTGCCAGCAGTCCCGGGTCCAGATCGAACACTGAAGCTTTCTTT
-,TRBJ2-2,TRBV7-9,-,CASSFPPGRIEEGELFF,TGTGCCAGCAGCTTCCCCCCGGGACGCATCGAGGAGGGGGAGCTGTTTTTT
-,TRBJ1-3,TRBV5-4,-,CASSLDLGQGGNTIYF,TGTGCCAGCAGCTTGGATTTGGGACAAGGTGGAAACACCATATATTTT
-,TRBJ1-3,TRBV19,-,CASSISQHESSGNTIYF,TGTGCCAGTAGTATATCACAGCACGAGAGCTCTGGAAACACCATATATTTT
TRBD1,TRBJ2-2,TRBV9,-,CASSGRTGNTGELFF,TGTGCCAGCAGCGGGAGGACAGGGAACACCGGGGAGCTGTTTTTT
-,TRBJ1-1,TRBV25-1,-,CASMGETEAFF,TGTGCCAGCATGGGGGAGACTGAAGCTTTCTTT
TRBD1,TRBJ2-7,TRBV28,once,CASSSGTGAYEQYF,TGTGCCAGCAGTTCTGGGACAGGAGCGTACGAGCAGTACTTC
TRBD1,TRBJ2-5,TRBV18,-,CASSPPWQGAEETQYF,TGTGCCAGCTCACCACCGTGGCAGGGGGCGGAAGAGACCCAGTACTTC
-,TRBJ2-7,TRBV28,-,CASSIDRSYEQYF,TGTGCCAGCAGCATAGACAGGTCCTACGAGCAGTACTTC
-,TRBJ1-5,TRBV27,-,CASSLTGAQGPNQPQHF,TGTGCCAGCAGTTTAACCGGGGCTCAGGGCCCTAATCAGCCCCAGCATTTT
-,TRBJ2-7,TRBV5-1,-,CASSLEFGRGHEQYF,TGCGCCAGCAGCTTGGAGTTTGGCAGGGGTCACGAGCAGTACTTC
TRBD1,TRBJ1-6,TRBV27,-,CASSKDRAGSPLHF,TGTGCCAGCAGTAAAGACAGGGCGGGTTCACCCCTCCACTTT
TRBD2,TRBJ2-3,TRBV28,-,CASSSQAGGPADTQYF,TGTGCCAGCAGTTCTCAAGCGGGGGGGCCCGCAGATACGCAGTATTTT